Presented here are 8 T cell receptor beta chains from one specimen sequenced in a study of radiation and T cells in renal cell carcinoma. Time point defined: blood 4 weeks post-SBRT, at nephrectomy. Described treatment: 15 Gy SBRT to primary tumor, nephrectomy 4 weeks later. Libraries were prepared by immunoSEQ multiplex PCR; TCRdb keeps only in-frame clonotypes and omits some of them. The sample consists of about 150,000 clones, approximately 86% of them appearing once. The sample here was blood, taken from a patient whose treatment included radiotherapy and nephrectomy. The origin of the receptors is a woman in her forties or fifties with renal cell carcinoma.

The V and J genes are TRBV19 and TRBJ2-7, with TRBD2 identical over 11 bases. This CDR3 contains 15 residues. The germline CDR1 and CDR2 sequences are LNHDA and SQIVND (reference sequence). After removal of 5 bases from V and 3 bases from J, the junction contained 6 bases not matched to a gene. Written as DNA, the CDR3 is TGTGCCAGTAGTGGTTCGACTAGCGGGGACTACGAGCAGTACTTC. This sequence encodes CASSGSTSGDYEQYF.

The genes are TRBV25-1 and TRBJ2-1; 9 bases match TRBD1. Looked up from germline, CDR1 is MGHDK and CDR2 is SYGVNS. J was trimmed by 8 bases and V by 7 bases; bases with no gene match: 9. CDR3 length: 14 residues. This chain's CDR3 is CASIRQGVVDEQFF. CDR3 DNA: TGTGCCAGCATTAGACAGGGGGTGGTCGATGAGCAGTTCTTC.

The chain joins TRBV5-1 to TRBJ2-5; 7 bases fit TRBD1. With the DNA end fitting TRBJ2-7 better, the J assignment may be wrong. Germline-derived CDR1 and CDR2 are SGHRS and YFSETQ. The CDR3 totals 15 residues. The CDR3 here is CASSSYRDSSYEQYF. The CDR3 bases are TGCGCCAGCAGCTCATACCGGGACAGTTCCTACGAGCAGTACTTC.

This clone was detected only a few times. The gene calls are TRBV14 and TRBJ1-1, with no clear D. Germline-derived CDR1 and CDR2 are SGHDN and FVKESK. Trimming cost V 0 bases and J 2 bases, with 10 bases left between them. This CDR3 has 15 amino acids. CDR3: CASSQDRPENTEAFF. As DNA, the CDR3 is TGTGCCAGCAGCCAAGATAGGCCAGAAAACACTGAAGCTTTCTTT.

The V gene is TRBV4-3, the J gene TRBJ1-1; the D is unclear. Germline V gives CDR1 LGHNA, CDR2 YSLEER. Trimming shortened V by 1 base and J by 2 bases, and 11 bases separated the two germline ends. This CDR3 has 15 amino acids. The DNA of the CDR3 is TGCGCCAGCAGCCAAGGTCCAGTCATAAACACTGAAGCTTTCTTT. This codes for CASSQGPVINTEAFF.

This chain connects TRBV5-4 to TRBJ1-4; D remains unclear. CDR3 size: 14 residues. Germline assignment: CDR1 SGHNT and CDR2 YYREEE (reference sequence). The V end lost 5 bases, the J end lost 0 bases, and 8 bases lay between the germline ends. Written as DNA, the CDR3 is TGTGCCAGCAGATCCGGACCAACTAATGAAAAACTGTTTTTT. Its translation: CASRSGPTNEKLFF.

The chain couples TRBV28 to TRBJ2-7; possibly TRBD1 for D (7 bases). This CDR3 spans 13 amino acids. V was clipped by 11 bases and J by 2 bases, with 16 bases between them. Germline V gene lookup returns CDR1 MDHEN and CDR2 SYDVKM. DNA for the CDR3: TGTGCCGGGGGGACAGCAAACACCTACGAGCAGTACTTC. Translating gives CAGGTANTYEQYF.

This chain connects TRBV14 to TRBJ2-5; D is possibly TRBD1 or TRBD2 (5 bases each). Germline V gene data show CDR1 as SGHDN and CDR2 as FVKESK. The CDR3 totals 15 residues. Trimming stripped 1 base from V and 4 bases from J, with 13 bases between. CDR3 amino acids: CASSQGGARRETQYF. The CDR3 DNA follows: TGTGCCAGCAGCCAAGGAGGGGCCAGGAGAGAGACCCAGTACTTC.